The present entry profiles one T cell receptor beta chain with its context. Antigen: not known. This sample is part of a study of monozygotic twins with inflammatory bowel disease. The study's findings and limits: Other individuals had fewer clonotypes in common with IBD patients than with healthy twins, especially with disease activity. Patient-specific immunosuppressive treatments may have made repertoires more variable. Support for a single strong signal or clonotype associated with IBD was absent. No distinction between different T cell subtypes was possible.

Reprocessing the 5' RACE reads, TCRdb reports a single entry for every CDR3 protein and omits DNA. The table for this sample gives about 210,000 distinct CDR3 sequences. The TCR comes from a human donor with ulcerative colitis or Crohn's disease, or a healthy co-twin of an affected twin (not recorded which). Specimen: blood.

CDR3 amino acids: CASSPESWDTQYF. This sequence joins TRBV19 and TRBJ2-3. Germline V gene lookup returns CDR1 LNHDA and CDR2 SQIVND (reference sequence). CDR3 length: 13 residues. Together with reference TRBV19 and TRBJ2-3, the CDR3 gives the full variable domain: DGGITQSPKYLFRKEGQNVTLSCEQNLNHDAMYWYRQDPGQGLRLIYYSQIVNDFQKGDIAEGYSVSREKKESFPLTVTSAQKNPTAFYLCASSPESWDTQYFGPGTRLTVL.